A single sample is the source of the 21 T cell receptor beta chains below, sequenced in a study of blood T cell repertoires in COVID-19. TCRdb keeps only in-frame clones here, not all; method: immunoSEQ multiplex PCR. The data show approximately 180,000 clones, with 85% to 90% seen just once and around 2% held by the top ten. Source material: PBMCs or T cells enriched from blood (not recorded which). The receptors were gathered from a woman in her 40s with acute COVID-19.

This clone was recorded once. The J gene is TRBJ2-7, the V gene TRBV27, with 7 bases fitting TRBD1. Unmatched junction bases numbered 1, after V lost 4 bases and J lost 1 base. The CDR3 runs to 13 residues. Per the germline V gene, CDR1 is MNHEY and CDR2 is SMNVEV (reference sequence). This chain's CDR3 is CASSWGQSYEQYF. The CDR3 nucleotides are TGTGCCAGCAGTTGGGGACAGTCCTACGAGCAGTACTTC.

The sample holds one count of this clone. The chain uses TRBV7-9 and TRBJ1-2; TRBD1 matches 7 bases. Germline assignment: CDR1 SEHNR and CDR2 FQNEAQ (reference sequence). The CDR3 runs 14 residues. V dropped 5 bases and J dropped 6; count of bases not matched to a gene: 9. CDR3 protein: CASSTKTGVDGYTF. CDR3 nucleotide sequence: TGTGCCAGCAGCACCAAAACAGGGGTGGATGGCTACACCTTC.

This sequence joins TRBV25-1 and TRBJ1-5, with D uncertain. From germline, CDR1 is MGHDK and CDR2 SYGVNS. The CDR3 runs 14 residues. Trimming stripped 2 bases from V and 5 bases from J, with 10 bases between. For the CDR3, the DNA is TGTGCCAGCAGTGAACACGGGGTCGATCAGCCCCAGCATTTT. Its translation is CASSEHGVDQPQHF.

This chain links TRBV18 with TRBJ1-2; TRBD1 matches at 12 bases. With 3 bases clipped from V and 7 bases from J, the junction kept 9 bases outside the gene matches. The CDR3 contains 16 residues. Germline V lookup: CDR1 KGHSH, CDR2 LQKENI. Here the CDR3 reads CASSPTPGTGGRGYTF. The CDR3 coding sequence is TGTGCCAGCTCACCTACACCGGGGACAGGGGGCCGTGGCTACACCTTC.

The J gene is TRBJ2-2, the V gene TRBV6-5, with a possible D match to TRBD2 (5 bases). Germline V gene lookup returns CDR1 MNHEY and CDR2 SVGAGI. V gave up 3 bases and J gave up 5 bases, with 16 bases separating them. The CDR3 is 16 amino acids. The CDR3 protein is CASSYATGDLTGELFF. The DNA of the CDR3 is TGTGCCAGCAGTTATGCTACCGGGGATCTGACCGGGGAGCTGTTTTTT.

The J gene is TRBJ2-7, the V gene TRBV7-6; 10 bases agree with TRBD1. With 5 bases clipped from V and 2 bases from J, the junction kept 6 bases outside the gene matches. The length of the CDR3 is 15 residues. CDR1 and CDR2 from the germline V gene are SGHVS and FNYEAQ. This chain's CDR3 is CASSRGTGVTYEQYF. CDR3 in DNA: TGTGCCAGCAGCCGCGGGACAGGGGTAACCTACGAGCAGTACTTC.

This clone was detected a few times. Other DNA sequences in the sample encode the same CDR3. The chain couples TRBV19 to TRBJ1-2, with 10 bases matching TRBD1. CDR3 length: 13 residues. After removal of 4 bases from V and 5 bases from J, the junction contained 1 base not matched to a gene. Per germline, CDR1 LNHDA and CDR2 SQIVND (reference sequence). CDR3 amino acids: CASSTGQGYGYTF. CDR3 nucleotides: TGTGCCAGTAGTACGGGACAGGGGTATGGCTACACCTTC.

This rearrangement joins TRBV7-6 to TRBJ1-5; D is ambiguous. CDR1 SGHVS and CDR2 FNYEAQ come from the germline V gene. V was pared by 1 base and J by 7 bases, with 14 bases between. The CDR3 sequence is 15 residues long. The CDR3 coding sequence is TGTGCCAGCAGCTTAGGTGGCGGGGAAGGGCAGCCCCAGCATTTT. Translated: CASSLGGGEGQPQHF.

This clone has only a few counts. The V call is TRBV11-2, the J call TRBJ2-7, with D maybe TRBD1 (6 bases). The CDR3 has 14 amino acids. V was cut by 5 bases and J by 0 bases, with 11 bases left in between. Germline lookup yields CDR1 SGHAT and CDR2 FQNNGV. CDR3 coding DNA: TGTGCCAGCAGCCCGTGGGACAACTCCTACGAGCAGTACTTC. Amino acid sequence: CASSPWDNSYEQYF. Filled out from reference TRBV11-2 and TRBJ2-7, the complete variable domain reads EAGVAQSPRYKIIEKRQSVAFWCNPISGHATLYWYQQILGQGPKLLIQFQNNGVVDDSQLPKDRFSAERLKGVDSTLKIQPAKLEDSAVYLCASSPWDNSYEQYFGPGTRLTVT.

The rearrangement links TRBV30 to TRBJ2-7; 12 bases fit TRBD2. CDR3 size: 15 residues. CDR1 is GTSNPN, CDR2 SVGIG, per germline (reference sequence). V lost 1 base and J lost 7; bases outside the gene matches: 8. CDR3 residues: CAWSATSGSSGEQYF. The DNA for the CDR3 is TGTGCCTGGAGTGCGACTAGCGGGAGTTCCGGGGAGCAGTACTTC.

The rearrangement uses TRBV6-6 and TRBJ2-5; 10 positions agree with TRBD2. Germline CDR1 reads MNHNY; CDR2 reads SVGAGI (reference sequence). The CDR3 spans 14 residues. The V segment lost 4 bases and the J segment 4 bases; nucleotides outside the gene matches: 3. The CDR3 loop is CASSSGLATETQYF. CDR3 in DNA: TGTGCCAGCAGTTCGGGACTAGCGACAGAGACCCAGTACTTC.

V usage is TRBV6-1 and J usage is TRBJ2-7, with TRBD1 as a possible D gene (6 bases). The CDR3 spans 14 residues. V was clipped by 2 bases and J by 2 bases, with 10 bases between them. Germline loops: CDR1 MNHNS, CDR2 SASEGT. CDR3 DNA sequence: TGTGCCAGCAGTGAAACAGGGAGTACCTACGAGCAGTACTTC. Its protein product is CASSETGSTYEQYF.

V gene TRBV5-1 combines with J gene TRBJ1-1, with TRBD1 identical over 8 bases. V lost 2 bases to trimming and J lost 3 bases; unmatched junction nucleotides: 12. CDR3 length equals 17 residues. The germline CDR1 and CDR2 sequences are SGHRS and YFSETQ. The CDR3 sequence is CASSLGQGKPMDTEAFF. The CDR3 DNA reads TGCGCCAGCAGCTTAGGACAGGGTAAACCTATGGACACTGAAGCTTTCTTT.

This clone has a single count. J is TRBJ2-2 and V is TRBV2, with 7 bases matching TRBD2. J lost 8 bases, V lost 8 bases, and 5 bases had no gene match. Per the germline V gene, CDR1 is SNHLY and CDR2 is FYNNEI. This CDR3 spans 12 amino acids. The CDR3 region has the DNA TGTGCCAGCGGCAGGGAGGGAGGGGAGCTGTTTTTT. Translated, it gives CASGREGGELFF. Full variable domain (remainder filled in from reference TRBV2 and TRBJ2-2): EPEVTQTPSHQVTQMGQEVILRCVPISNHLYFYWYRQILGQKVEFLVSFYNNEISEKSEIFDDQFSVERPDGSNFTLKIRSTKLEDSAMYFCASGREGGELFFGEGSRLTVL.

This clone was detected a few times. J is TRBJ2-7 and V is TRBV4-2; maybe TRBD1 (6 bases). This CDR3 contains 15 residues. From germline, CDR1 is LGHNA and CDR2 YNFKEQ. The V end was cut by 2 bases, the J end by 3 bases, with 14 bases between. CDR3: CASSQRTDSGYEQYF. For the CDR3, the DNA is TGTGCCAGCAGCCAACGGACGGACAGTGGCTACGAGCAGTACTTC.

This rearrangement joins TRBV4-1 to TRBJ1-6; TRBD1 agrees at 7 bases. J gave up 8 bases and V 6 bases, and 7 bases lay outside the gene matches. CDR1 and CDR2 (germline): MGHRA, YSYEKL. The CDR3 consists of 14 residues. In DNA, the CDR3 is TGCGCCAGCAGTCCAGACAGGGAGTATTCACCCCTCCACTTT. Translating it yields CASSPDREYSPLHF.

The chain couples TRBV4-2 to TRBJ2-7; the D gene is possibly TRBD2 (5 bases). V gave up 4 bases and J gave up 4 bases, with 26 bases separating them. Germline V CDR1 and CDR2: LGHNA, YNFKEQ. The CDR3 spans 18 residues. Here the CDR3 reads CASSPEVWAGPSLYEQYF. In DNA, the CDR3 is TGTGCCAGCAGCCCCGAAGTCTGGGCCGGCCCTAGCCTATACGAGCAGTACTTC.

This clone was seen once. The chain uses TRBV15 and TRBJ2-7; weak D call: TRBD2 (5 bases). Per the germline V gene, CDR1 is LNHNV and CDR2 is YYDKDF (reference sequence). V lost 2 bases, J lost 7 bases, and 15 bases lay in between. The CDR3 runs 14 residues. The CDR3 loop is CATSRLLGIREQYF. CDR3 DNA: TGTGCCACCAGCAGACTACTAGGAATAAGGGAGCAGTACTTC. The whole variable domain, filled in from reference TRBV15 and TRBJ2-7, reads DAMVIQNPRYQVTQFGKPVTLSCSQTLNHNVMYWYQQKSSQAPKLLFHYYDKDFNNEADTPDNFQSRRPNTSFCFLDIRSPGLGDTAMYLCATSRLLGIREQYFGPGTRLTVT.

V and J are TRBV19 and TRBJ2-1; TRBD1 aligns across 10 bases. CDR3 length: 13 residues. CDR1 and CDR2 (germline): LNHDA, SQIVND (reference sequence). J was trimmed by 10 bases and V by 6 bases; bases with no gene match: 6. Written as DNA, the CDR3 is TGTGCCAGTAGCGACGACAGGGGGCAGGAGCAGTTCTTC. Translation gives CASSDDRGQEQFF. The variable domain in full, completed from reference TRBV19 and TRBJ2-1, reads DGGITQSPKYLFRKEGQNVTLSCEQNLNHDAMYWYRQDPGQGLRLIYYSQIVNDFQKGDIAEGYSVSREKKESFPLTVTSAQKNPTAFYLCASSDDRGQEQFFGPGTRLTVL.

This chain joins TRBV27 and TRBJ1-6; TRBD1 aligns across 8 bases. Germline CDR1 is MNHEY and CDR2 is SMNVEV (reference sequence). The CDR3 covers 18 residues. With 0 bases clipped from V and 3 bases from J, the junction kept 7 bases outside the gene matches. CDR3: CASSLSRQGTDYNSPLHF. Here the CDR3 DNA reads TGTGCCAGCAGTTTATCCCGACAGGGGACGGACTATAATTCACCCCTCCACTTT.

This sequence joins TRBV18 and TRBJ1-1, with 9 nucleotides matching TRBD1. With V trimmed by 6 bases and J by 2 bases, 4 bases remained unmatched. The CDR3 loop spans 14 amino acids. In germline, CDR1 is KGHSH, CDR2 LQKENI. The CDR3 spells CASSGQGSNTEAFF. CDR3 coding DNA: TGTGCCAGCTCGGGACAGGGTAGCAACACTGAAGCTTTCTTT.